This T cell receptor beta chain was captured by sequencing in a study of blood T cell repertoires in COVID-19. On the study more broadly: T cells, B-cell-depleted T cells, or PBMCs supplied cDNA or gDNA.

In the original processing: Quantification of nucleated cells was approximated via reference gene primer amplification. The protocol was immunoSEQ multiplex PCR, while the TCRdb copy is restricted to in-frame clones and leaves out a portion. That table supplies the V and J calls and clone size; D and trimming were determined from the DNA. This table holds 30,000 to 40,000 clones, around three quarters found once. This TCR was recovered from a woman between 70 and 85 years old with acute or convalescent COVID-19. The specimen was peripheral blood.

The chain's CDR3 is CASSLVRAGGPSPYNEQFF. CDR3 coding DNA: TGTGCCAGCAGCTTAGTCCGAGCGGGAGGGCCCTCCCCCTACAATGAGCAGTTCTTC. The chain recombines TRBV7-2 with TRBJ2-1, with TRBD2 matching 10 bases. Germline V gives CDR1 SGHTA, CDR2 FQGNSA. The CDR3 runs to 19 residues. Unmatched junction bases numbered 11, after V lost 1 base and J lost 2 bases.